These T cell receptor beta chains were read from a single sample in a study of T cells in Graves' hyperthyroidism and ophthalmopathy. TCRdb reprocessed the multiplex PCR reads with MiXCR, giving one entry per CDR3 protein. The sample has 380,000 or so distinct CDR3 sequences, 19% seen once. The sequenced sample was blood. These receptors all stem from a woman between 18 and 30 years old with Graves' hyperthyroidism. CDR3s include the opening cysteine and the closing phenylalanine or tryptophan. A D gene is named only where the DNA matches it firmly. Part of the rows lack a size; the others show once, few, many or a class for expanded clones.

d_call,clone_size,j_call,v_call,cdr3_aa,cdr3_nt
-,many,TRBJ1-3,TRBV7-6,CASSGISGTGNTIYF,TGTGCCAGCAGCGGGATCAGTGGGACTGGAAACACCATATATTTT
-,many,TRBJ1-1,TRBV5-1,CASSVTGNPEAFF,TGCGCCAGCAGCGTAACAGGGAACCCTGAAGCTTTCTTT
TRBD1,many,TRBJ1-5,TRBV20-1,CSASGTGEKQPQHF,TGCAGTGCTTCCGGGACAGGGGAGAAGCAGCCCCAGCATTTT
TRBD1,many,TRBJ1-1,TRBV27,CASSFRDRGKQAFF,TGTGCCAGCAGTTTCCGGGACAGGGGGAAACAAGCTTTCTTT
TRBD1,many,TRBJ2-2,TRBV9,CASSPRQGPGELFF,TGTGCCAGCAGCCCACGACAGGGGCCCGGGGAGCTGTTTTTT
-,many,TRBJ1-2,TRBV6-6,CASKRAGLYGYTF,TGTGCCAGCAAGAGGGCAGGGCTGTATGGCTACACCTTC
-,many,TRBJ1-1,TRBV2,CASSGVRDGEAFF,TGTGCCAGCAGTGGAGTCCGGGACGGAGAAGCTTTCTTT
-,-,TRBJ2-5,TRBV20-1,CSVHRDQETQYF,TGCAGTGTGCACAGGGATCAAGAGACCCAGTACTTC
-,many,TRBJ1-1,TRBV7-3,CASSLRAFGTEAFF,TGTGCCAGCAGCTTAAGGGCCTTCGGCACTGAAGCTTTCTTT
-,many,TRBJ1-1,TRBV6-1,CANSEGRRIYLEAFF,TGTGCCAACAGTGAAGGGAGGCGGATTTACCTGGAAGCTTTCTTT
-,-,TRBJ2-4,TRBV4-1,CASSRYGVPAKNIKYF,TGCGCCAGCAGTCGCTACGGCGTACCAGCCAAAAACATTAAGTACTTC
TRBD1,few,TRBJ1-3,TRBV9,CASSAFPGQGDTIYF,TGTGCCAGCAGCGCTTTCCCGGGACAGGGAGACACCATATATTTT
TRBD1,-,TRBJ1-6,TRBV2,CASSADRPILSYNSPLHF,TGTGCCAGCAGTGCGGACAGGCCTATCCTTTCCTATAATTCACCCCTCCACTTT
-,many,TRBJ1-1,TRBV6-1,CASSEEGGMNTEAFF,TGTGCCAGCAGTGAAGAAGGCGGGATGAACACTGAAGCTTTCTTT
TRBD1,many,TRBJ1-2,TRBV29-1,CSDDRGPGGYTF,TGCAGCGACGACAGGGGCCCTGGGGGCTACACCTTC
TRBD2,many,TRBJ2-5,TRBV4-1,CASSRRAGGDEETQYF,TGCGCCAGCAGCCGGAGAGCGGGGGGAGACGAAGAGACCCAGTACTTC
TRBD1,-,TRBJ1-1,TRBV19,CASSWGQGAVGTEAFF,TGTGCCAGTAGTTGGGGACAGGGGGCGGTTGGCACTGAAGCTTTCTTT
-,many,TRBJ2-2,TRBV6-2/TRBV6-3,CASHKQDMTGELFF,TGTGCCAGCCACAAACAGGATATGACCGGGGAGCTGTTTTTT
-,few,TRBJ1-1,TRBV12-5,CASGGRGEAFF,TGTGCTAGTGGAGGGAGGGGTGAAGCTTTCTTT
TRBD2,many,TRBJ2-5,TRBV7-8,CASSTRGLAGGETQYF,TGTGCCAGCAGCACCAGAGGGCTAGCGGGGGGGGAGACCCAGTACTTC
-,many,TRBJ1-1,TRBV5-6,CASSSGQPEAFF,TGTGCCAGCAGCTCAGGACAGCCTGAAGCTTTCTTT
-,-,TRBJ2-5,TRBV10-3,CAITPENQETQYF,TGTGCCATCACCCCAGAAAACCAAGAGACCCAGTACTTC